The 29 T cell receptor beta chains listed next were all sequenced from one sample in a study of cytomegalovirus exposure and HLA in healthy donors. Vbeta (60) and Jbeta (13) primers were used in the PCR. Sequenced by immunoSEQ multiplex PCR; TCRdb stores in-frame clones only, minus some. This repertoire shows approximately 100,000 clones, approximately 79% found once; its top ten account for around 1.8%. The sequencing sample was made of PBMCs. The receptors were gathered from a male donor in good health and CMV-seronegative.

J is TRBJ1-1 and V is TRBV28, with no clear D. CDR1 MDHEN and CDR2 SYDVKM come from the germline V gene. The CDR3 extends over 13 amino acids. V was trimmed by 7 bases and J by 1 base, leaving 10 bases between them. The CDR3 region has the DNA TGTGCCAGCACTCCAAGCGGGAACACTGAAGCTTTCTTT. Encoded protein: CASTPSGNTEAFF.

The sample holds one count of this clone. The chain recombines TRBV18 with TRBJ2-6; unclear D gene. The CDR3 covers 15 residues. Per the germline V gene, CDR1 is KGHSH and CDR2 is LQKENI. Trimming cost V 2 bases and J 0 bases, with 5 bases left between them. As DNA, the CDR3 is TGTGCCAGCTCACCAACCAGCTCTGGGGCCAACGTCCTGACTTTC. It encodes CASSPTSSGANVLTF. Full variable domain (rest looked up from reference TRBV18 and TRBJ2-6): NAGVMQNPRHLVRRRGQEARLRCSPMKGHSHVYWYRQLPEEGLKFMVYLQKENIIDESGMPKERFSAEFPKEGPSILRIQQVVRGDSAAYFCASSPTSSGANVLTFGAGSRLTVL.

CDR3 loop: CASSFLGGGSYEQYF. CDR3 DNA sequence: TGTGCCAGCAGCTTCCTCGGGGGAGGGTCCTACGAGCAGTACTTC. The rearrangement links TRBV13 to TRBJ2-7; 7 nucleotides agree with TRBD2. Germline-derived CDR1 and CDR2 are PRHDT and FYEKMQ (reference sequence). The junction had 6 bases not matched to a gene; V was cut back by 3 bases and J by 1 base. CDR3 length equals 15 residues.

This clone was seen only a few times. The rearrangement links TRBV5-4 to TRBJ2-5, with a possible D match to TRBD2 (7 bases). Germline-derived CDR1 and CDR2 are SGHNT and YYREEE (reference sequence). The length of the CDR3 is 15 residues. V was cut by 0 bases and J by 4 bases, with 13 bases left in between. CDR3 DNA: TGTGCCAGCAGCTTGGCGGGGGGCCCAATAGAGACCCAGTACTTC. This codes for CASSLAGGPIETQYF. Supplemented by reference TRBV5-4 and TRBJ2-5, the full variable domain reads ETGVTQSPTHLIKTRGQQVTLRCSSQSGHNTVSWYQQALGQGPQFIFQYYREEENGRGNFPPRFSGLQFPNYSSELNVNALELDDSALYLCASSLAGGPIETQYFGPGTRLLVL.

The chain is built from TRBV25-1 and TRBJ1-5; weak D call: TRBD1 (5 bases). Trimming removed 2 bases at V and 9 bases at J, with 8 bases between. Per germline, CDR1 MGHDK and CDR2 SYGVNS. The CDR3 is 12 residues long. CDR3 DNA sequence: TGTGCCAGCAGTGAACTAGACAGGCCCCAGCATTTT. Translated: CASSELDRPQHF. The full variable domain, in which reference TRBV25-1 and TRBJ1-5 provide the parts outside the CDR3, is EADIYQTPRYLVIGTGKKITLECSQTMGHDKMYWYQQDPGMELHLIHYSYGVNSTEKGDLSSESTVSRIRTEHFPLTLESARPSHTSQYLCASSELDRPQHFGDGTRLSIL.

A few counts support this clone. This chain uses TRBV5-1 with TRBJ1-2; D might be TRBD1 (5 bases). Germline loops: CDR1 SGHRS, CDR2 YFSETQ. Trimming took off 0 bases at V and 5 bases at J, with 17 bases between the two ends. The CDR3 length is 16 residues. The CDR3 loop reads CASSLANPQGGYGYTF. DNA of the CDR3: TGCGCCAGCAGCTTGGCCAACCCCCAGGGAGGTTATGGCTACACCTTC.

This clone was counted a few times. The gene calls are TRBV6-5 and TRBJ2-5; D gene uncertain. Germline V CDR1 and CDR2: MNHEY, SVGAGI. The CDR3 length is 14 residues. Trimming shortened V by 7 bases and J by 4 bases, and 16 bases separated the two germline ends. The CDR3 DNA is TGTGCCAGCACGTCCGCGAATCAATTAGAGACCCAGTACTTC. This gives the protein CASTSANQLETQYF.

CDR3 residues: CASSHSRDIAYEQYF. The CDR3 DNA is TGTGCCAGCAGCCACTCACGGGACATAGCCTACGAGCAGTACTTC. The rearrangement joins TRBV6-5 to TRBJ2-7; D possibly corresponds to TRBD1 (6 bases). V was clipped by 6 bases and J by 2 bases, with 17 bases between them. Looked up from germline, CDR1 is MNHEY and CDR2 is SVGAGI. The CDR3 runs 15 residues.

The chain recombines TRBV5-1 with TRBJ2-3; a weak D match, TRBD2 (5 bases). Germline assignment: CDR1 SGHRS and CDR2 YFSETQ. CDR3 size: 14 residues. Trimming left V 2 bases short and J 6 bases short, with 13 bases between. The CDR3: CASSFASGVDTQYF. Here the CDR3 DNA reads TGCGCCAGCAGCTTTGCGTCCGGGGTCGATACGCAGTATTTT.

J is TRBJ1-1 and V is TRBV7-3; TRBD1 matches at 8 bases. V lost 5 bases to trimming and J lost 1 base; unmatched junction nucleotides: 6. This CDR3 contains 15 residues. Germline V gene lookup returns CDR1 SGHTA and CDR2 FQGTGA. The CDR3, as DNA: TGTGCCAGCAGCGAGACAGGGGCTGGGAACACTGAAGCTTTCTTT. Protein: CASSETGAGNTEAFF.

The chain has TRBV20-1 and TRBJ2-1; the D gene is possibly TRBD1 (5 bases). V was cut by 3 bases and J by 9 bases, with 9 bases left in between. Germline CDR1 is DFQATT and CDR2 is SNEGSKA (reference sequence). CDR3 size: 11 residues. The CDR3 DNA sequence: TGCAGTGCTAGTAGGGGTCCTGAGCAGTTCTTC. It specifies CSASRGPEQFF.

This chain links TRBV9 with TRBJ2-7; TRBD2 is a possible D gene (6 bases). The germline V gene encodes CDR1 SGDLS and CDR2 YYNGEE. CDR3 length: 12 residues. The V end was cut by 3 bases, the J end by 7 bases, with 11 bases between. This chain's CDR3 is CASSGLGYEQYF. The CDR3 DNA sequence: TGTGCCAGCAGCGGACTAGGGTATGAGCAGTACTTC.

The chain recombines TRBV28 with TRBJ2-4, with TRBD1 matching over 7 bases. The CDR3 extends over 19 amino acids. CDR1 and CDR2 (germline): MDHEN, SYDVKM. The V segment lost 1 base and the J segment 0 bases; nucleotides outside the gene matches: 12. The CDR3 sequence: CASSLYTLPTGVAKNIQYF. The CDR3 coding sequence is TGTGCCAGCAGTTTATACACCTTACCCACAGGGGTAGCCAAAAACATTCAGTACTTC.

The chain employs TRBV30 and TRBJ1-4; D remains ambiguous. The germline V gene encodes CDR1 GTSNPN and CDR2 SVGIG (reference sequence). This CDR3 is 13 amino acids long. V lost 0 bases and J 8 bases, leaving 10 bases between the germline ends. Here the CDR3 DNA reads TGTGCCTGGAGTGTACGTGTTGGCGAAAAACTGTTTTTT. This encodes CAWSVRVGEKLFF.

The chain is built from TRBV19 and TRBJ2-7, with 8 bases fitting TRBD1. Looked up from germline, CDR1 is LNHDA and CDR2 is SQIVND (reference sequence). The V segment lost 7 bases and the J segment 2 bases; nucleotides outside the gene matches: 13. This CDR3 is built from 16 residues. The CDR3 coding sequence is TGTGCCAGTATCAAGGGGGGACAGGTGTTTCCCTACGAGCAGTACTTC. Translation: CASIKGGQVFPYEQYF.

The chain couples TRBV28 to TRBJ2-1; no clear D gene. The CDR3 runs 16 residues. The V gene lost 8 bases and the J gene lost 0 bases, with 17 bases spanning the gap. Germline V gene lookup returns CDR1 MDHEN and CDR2 SYDVKM. The CDR3 nucleotides read TGTGCCAGCGAATTTATGCGGCAGAGCTCCTACAATGAGCAGTTCTTC. It yields the protein CASEFMRQSSYNEQFF. Full variable domain (outside the CDR3, taken from reference TRBV28 and TRBJ2-1): DVKVTQSSRYLVKRTGEKVFLECVQDMDHENMFWYRQDPGLGLRLIYFSYDVKMKEKGDIPEGYSVSREKKERFSLILESASTNQTSMYLCASEFMRQSSYNEQFFGPGTRLTVL.

The chain uses TRBV27 and TRBJ2-1; 9 nucleotides match TRBD2. CDR3 size: 17 residues. J was trimmed by 3 bases and V by 2 bases; bases with no gene match: 8. Germline V gene lookup returns CDR1 MNHEY and CDR2 SMNVEV (reference sequence). CDR3 nucleotides: TGTGCCAGCAGTTTACGGCGGGAGGGCCTTATCTACAATGAGCAGTTCTTC. Its translation is CASSLRREGLIYNEQFF.

This chain uses TRBV11-2 with TRBJ2-2, with TRBD1 as a possible D gene (6 bases). This CDR3 is built from 16 residues. The germline V gene has CDR1 SGHAT and CDR2 FQNNGV. V dropped 4 bases and J dropped 1 base, with 13 bases sitting between them. CDR3 residues: CASSSTGNLNTGELFF. CDR3 in DNA: TGTGCCAGCAGCTCCACAGGGAATCTGAACACCGGGGAGCTGTTTTTT.

The chain couples TRBV7-9 to TRBJ2-1; the match to TRBD2 covers 10 bases. Trimming at V came to 5 bases and at J to 4 bases, leaving 5 bases not matched to a gene. Germline loops: CDR1 SEHNR, CDR2 FQNEAQ (reference sequence). The CDR3 loop spans 15 amino acids. CDR3 DNA sequence: TGTGCCAGCAGCGCCCTAGCGGGAGTTTACAATGAGCAGTTCTTC. Protein sequence: CASSALAGVYNEQFF.

The chain recombines TRBV7-3 with TRBJ2-1; D may be TRBD2 (6 bases). V was cut by 1 base and J by 6 bases, with 22 bases left in between. This CDR3 is built from 18 residues. Germline values: CDR1 SGHTA, CDR2 FQGTGA. The CDR3 DNA reads as TGTGCCAGCAGCTTAAATCGCGGGAACCGGGACTCTCTCAATGAGCAGTTCTTC. The encoded protein is CASSLNRGNRDSLNEQFF. The full variable domain, with the rest looked up from reference TRBV7-3 and TRBJ2-1, is GAGVSQTPSNKVTEKGKYVELRCDPISGHTALYWYRQSLGQGPEFLIYFQGTGAADDSGLPNDRFFAVRPEGSVSTLKIQRTERGDSAVYLCASSLNRGNRDSLNEQFFGPGTRLTVL.

V is TRBV5-1 and J is TRBJ1-3; D unclear. This CDR3 comprises 16 residues. The ends were cut back, 4 bases at V and 0 bases at J, with 14 bases in the middle. CDR1 and CDR2 (germline): SGHRS, YFSETQ. CDR3 protein: CASSPVLSGSGNTIYF. For the CDR3, the DNA is TGCGCCAGCAGCCCCGTCTTGTCCGGCTCTGGAAACACCATATATTTT.

This chain connects TRBV5-6 to TRBJ2-7, with D hard to call. This CDR3 has 13 amino acids. The V end lost 2 bases, the J end lost 6 bases, and 12 bases lay between the germline ends. Per germline, CDR1 SGHDT and CDR2 YYEEEE. The CDR3 region is CASSFGRFFEQYF. The CDR3 nucleotides read TGTGCCAGCAGCTTTGGGCGCTTTTTCGAGCAGTACTTC. Using reference TRBV5-6 and TRBJ2-7 for the parts outside the CDR3, the full variable domain is DAGVTQSPTHLIKTRGQQVTLRCSPKSGHDTVSWYQQALGQGPQFIFQYYEEEERQRGNFPDRFSGHQFPNYSSELNVNALLLGDSALYLCASSFGRFFEQYFGPGTRLTVT.

The rearrangement joins TRBV28 to TRBJ1-5; D gene ambiguous. Germline CDR1 is MDHEN and CDR2 is SYDVKM. This CDR3 spans 13 amino acids. Trimming cost V 6 bases and J 0 bases, with 6 bases left between them. The CDR3 here is CASRSNSNQPQHF. The CDR3 DNA sequence: TGTGCCAGCAGAAGCAATAGCAATCAGCCCCAGCATTTT.

The J gene is TRBJ2-5, the V gene TRBV27; 7 bases are a match to TRBD2. The germline gives CDR1 MNHEY, CDR2 SMNVEV (reference sequence). With 1 base clipped from V and 5 bases from J, the junction kept 4 bases outside the gene matches. The CDR3 has 14 amino acids. CDR3 amino acids: CASSLLTSIETQYF. In DNA form, the CDR3 reads TGTGCCAGCAGTTTATTGACTAGCATCGAGACCCAGTACTTC.

This chain joins TRBV15 and TRBJ2-1; possible D gene TRBD1, 6 bases. V lost 3 bases, J lost 3 bases, and 12 bases lay in between. Germline V gene lookup returns CDR1 LNHNV and CDR2 YYDKDF (reference sequence). The CDR3 consists of 15 residues. CDR3 nucleotide sequence: TGTGCCACCAGCAGTGACAGGAGTAACTACAATGAGCAGTTCTTC. As protein: CATSSDRSNYNEQFF.

This chain connects TRBV25-1 to TRBJ1-2; 7 bases are shared with TRBD1. The ends lost 9 bases at V and 1 base at J; junction bases unmatched: 5. CDR1 is MGHDK and CDR2 is SYGVNS in the germline V gene. There are 13 residues in the CDR3. CDR3 loop: CARPTGVNYGYTF. Here the CDR3 DNA reads TGTGCCAGACCTACAGGGGTTAACTATGGCTACACCTTC.

This chain uses TRBV2 with TRBJ2-5; D not certain. The CDR3 is 14 amino acids. V shed 7 bases and J shed 7 bases, with 19 bases lying between them. Per the germline V gene, CDR1 is SNHLY and CDR2 is FYNNEI. The CDR3 sequence: CASISGSKRSTQYF. The CDR3 nucleotides are TGTGCCAGCATTTCCGGGTCCAAGAGATCGACCCAGTACTTC. The complete variable domain, with remaining parts taken from reference TRBV2 and TRBJ2-5, reads EPEVTQTPSHQVTQMGQEVILRCVPISNHLYFYWYRQILGQKVEFLVSFYNNEISEKSEIFDDQFSVERPDGSNFTLKIRSTKLEDSAMYFCASISGSKRSTQYFGPGTRLLVL.

This clone was seen more than once but under ten times. The chain uses TRBV6-5 and TRBJ2-5, with TRBD2 matching 9 bases. The J call is uncertain, as TRBJ2-7 better fits the DNA end. Germline lookup yields CDR1 MNHEY and CDR2 SVGAGI. The CDR3 totals 16 residues. The CDR3 bases are TGTGCCAGCAGTTACTCAGCGGCGGGAGGGACCTACGAGCAGTACTTC. It is translated as CASSYSAAGGTYEQYF.

This sequence joins TRBV9 and TRBJ2-3; TRBD2 aligns across 10 bases. J lost 2 bases, V lost 5 bases, and 5 bases had no gene match. The CDR3 spans 15 residues. Germline V gene sequence: CDR1 SGDLS, CDR2 YYNGEE. The CDR3 is CASSPGLATTDTQYF. CDR3 DNA: TGTGCCAGCAGTCCGGGACTAGCGACCACAGATACGCAGTATTTT.